This entry features one TCR beta chain sequence. This specimen comes from a study of blood T cell repertoires in COVID-19. Study-wide background: Researchers got acute and convalescent COVID-19 samples from the United States, Italy and Spain.

Method: immunoSEQ multiplex PCR; TCRdb's copy keeps in-frame clones and lacks some. The sample holds 140,000 or so clones, roughly 80% seen once. Categorization into cohorts depended on clinical history that participants reported. The CDR3 length is 14 residues. In germline, CDR1 is SGHNT, CDR2 YENEEA. Trimming at V came to 8 bases and at J to 2 bases, leaving 5 bases not matched to a gene. The genes are TRBV11-3 and TRBJ2-1; 8 bases line up with TRBD2. What was sequenced was PBMCs or T cells enriched from blood (not recorded which). The sequence was obtained from a woman aged 18-29 years who had been exposed to COVID-19. CDR3 region: CASSTGLAYNEQFF. CDR3 nucleotide sequence: TGTGCCAGCTCTACGGGACTAGCCTACAATGAGCAGTTCTTC. Complete variable domain (other parts from reference TRBV11-3 and TRBJ2-1): EAGVVQSPRYKIIEKKQPVAFWCNPISGHNTLYWYLQNLGQGPELLIRYENEEAVDDSQLPKDRFSAERLKGVDSTLKIQPAELGDSAVYLCASSTGLAYNEQFFGPGTRLTVL.